Below are 22 T cell receptor beta chains sequenced from a single sample in a study of blood T cell repertoires in COVID-19. Method: immunoSEQ multiplex PCR; TCRdb's copy keeps in-frame clones and lacks some. This sample has about 440,000 clones, with roughly 90% found just once. Sequencing input: peripheral blood. Receptors were obtained from a woman in her 30s with acute or convalescent COVID-19.

The J gene is TRBJ2-7, the V gene TRBV5-1, with a tentative D call TRBD1 (6 bases). The CDR3 sequence is 14 residues long. Germline CDR1 is SGHRS and CDR2 is YFSETQ. V dropped 4 bases and J dropped 3 bases, with 14 bases sitting between them. CDR3 nucleotides: TGCGCCAGCAGCGACAGGACACCGATCTACGAGCAGTACTTC. Its translation: CASSDRTPIYEQYF. The complete variable domain, with remaining parts taken from reference TRBV5-1 and TRBJ2-7, reads KAGVTQTPRYLIKTRGQQVTLSCSPISGHRSVSWYQQTPGQGLQFLFEYFSETQRNKGNFPGRFSGRQFSNSRSEMNVSTLELGDSALYLCASSDRTPIYEQYFGPGTRLTVT.

Notes on this clone: Different DNA sequences within this sample yield the same CDR3. This chain links TRBV20-1 with TRBJ2-5; D might be TRBD2 (5 bases). Germline loops: CDR1 DFQATT, CDR2 SNEGSKA (reference sequence). The CDR3 is 11 amino acids. Trimming left V 4 bases short and J 5 bases short, with 8 bases between. Here the CDR3 DNA reads TGCAGTGCTACGCCGGGGGAGACCCAGTACTTC. It encodes CSATPGETQYF.

This clone was picked up one time. DNA for the CDR3: TGTGCCAGCAGTGCGTGGATCGGGTTTGACAAAAACATTCAGTACTTC. The encoded protein is CASSAWIGFDKNIQYF. The gene calls are TRBV6-1 and TRBJ2-4; D ambiguous. V gave up 4 bases and J gave up 3 bases, with 16 bases separating them. This CDR3 contains 16 residues. The germline gives CDR1 MNHNS, CDR2 SASEGT.

This chain links TRBV28 with TRBJ1-6; D remains unclear. V was clipped by 6 bases and J by 4 bases, with 10 bases between them. Per the germline V gene, CDR1 is MDHEN and CDR2 is SYDVKM. The CDR3 is 14 residues long. CDR3 bases: TGTGCCAGCAGGAACGGTCCTTATAATTCACCCCTCCACTTT. Its translation: CASRNGPYNSPLHF.

This clone was recorded only once. The CDR3 DNA reads as TGTGCCAGTAGTATAGATCCAGGGATGGATTCACCCCTCCACTTT. Translated, it gives CASSIDPGMDSPLHF. The chain has TRBV19 and TRBJ1-6, with a possible D match to TRBD1 (5 bases). This CDR3 spans 15 amino acids. Germline V gene sequence: CDR1 LNHDA, CDR2 SQIVND (reference sequence). The ends were cut back, 0 bases at V and 8 bases at J, with 11 bases in the middle.

The genes are TRBV9 and TRBJ2-7, with TRBD1 identical over 7 bases. The ends lost 3 bases at V and 4 bases at J; junction bases unmatched: 7. Germline CDR1 is SGDLS and CDR2 is YYNGEE. The CDR3 length is 14 residues. The CDR3 DNA follows: TGTGCCAGCAGCGCCACCCCGACAGGGTACGAGCAGTACTTC. This sequence encodes CASSATPTGYEQYF.

This rearrangement joins TRBV7-9 to TRBJ2-1; 13 nucleotides align to TRBD2. After removal of 5 bases from V and 7 bases from J, the junction contained 5 bases not matched to a gene. CDR1 is SEHNR and CDR2 is FQNEAQ in the germline V gene (reference sequence). CDR3 length: 15 residues. In DNA, the CDR3 is TGTGCCAGCAGCGAATGGACTAGCGGGGGAAATGAGCAGTTCTTC. Protein: CASSEWTSGGNEQFF.

This chain links TRBV10-3 with TRBJ1-2, with 7 positions matching TRBD1. The junction had 9 bases not matched to a gene; V was cut back by 6 bases and J by 5 bases. CDR1 and CDR2 (germline): ENHRY, SYGVKD. The CDR3 loop spans 14 amino acids. The CDR3 loop reads CAISKGQTDYGYTF. In nucleotides, the CDR3 is TGTGCCATCAGCAAGGGACAGACCGATTATGGCTACACCTTC.

The V call is TRBV7-8, the J call TRBJ2-5, with TRBD1 matching 8 bases. The ends lost 6 bases at V and 4 bases at J; junction bases unmatched: 4. This CDR3 has 13 amino acids. The V gene's germline CDR1 is SGHVS and CDR2 FQNEAQ. CDR3 DNA sequence: TGTGCCAGCAGTCGCAGGGGGCTAGAGACCCAGTACTTC. This translates into CASSRRGLETQYF.

J is TRBJ1-3 and V is TRBV12-5; tentative D call: TRBD1 (6 bases). Germline CDR1 reads LGHNT; CDR2 reads FRNRAP. V shed 3 bases and J shed 1 base, with 13 bases lying between them. This CDR3 spans 16 amino acids. CDR3 bases: TGTGCTAGTGGTTTCACCCCTCAGGGGTCTGGAAACACCATATATTTT. Protein: CASGFTPQGSGNTIYF.

The V call is TRBV4-1, the J call TRBJ1-5; no clear D. CDR1 and CDR2 (germline): MGHRA, YSYEKL. The CDR3 consists of 16 residues. Trimming cost V 1 base and J 0 bases, with 10 bases left between them. CDR3 amino acids: CASSQGRGSSNQPQHF. For the CDR3, the DNA is TGCGCCAGCAGCCAAGGTCGCGGGAGTAGCAATCAGCCCCAGCATTTT.

The V call is TRBV11-2, the J call TRBJ2-1; D might be TRBD2 (5 bases). Germline V CDR1 and CDR2: SGHAT, FQNNGV. Trimming removed 1 base at V and 2 bases at J, with 6 bases between. The CDR3 is 14 residues long. The CDR3: CASSLAGTYNEQFF. DNA for the CDR3: TGTGCCAGCAGCTTAGCGGGAACCTACAATGAGCAGTTCTTC.

The chain joins TRBV6-5 to TRBJ2-5, with 9 bases lining up with TRBD1. Germline loops: CDR1 MNHEY, CDR2 SVGAGI. The CDR3 is made up of 15 amino acids. V gave up 2 bases and J gave up 4 bases; unmatched junction bases: 5. CDR3 loop: CASSYGTGWVETQYF. CDR3 bases: TGTGCCAGCAGTTACGGGACAGGGTGGGTAGAGACCCAGTACTTC.

This clone was picked up one time. The chain uses TRBV5-6 and TRBJ1-6; 9 nucleotides agree with TRBD1. V lost 5 bases to trimming and J lost 5 bases; unmatched junction nucleotides: 2. This CDR3 is built from 14 residues. CDR1 and CDR2 from the germline V gene are SGHDT and YYEEEE. The CDR3 sequence: CASRRTGDNSPLHF. The CDR3 nucleotides read TGTGCCAGCAGAAGGACAGGGGATAATTCACCCCTCCACTTT.

This chain uses TRBV5-4 with TRBJ2-5; 15 bases match TRBD2. The CDR3 is 16 residues long. The germline CDR1 and CDR2 sequences are SGHNT and YYREEE (reference sequence). V gave up 5 bases and J gave up 2 bases; unmatched junction bases: 4. CDR3 residues: CASRSGLAGGQETQYF. CDR3 in DNA: TGTGCCAGCAGATCCGGACTAGCGGGGGGGCAAGAGACCCAGTACTTC. Full variable domain (remainder filled in from reference TRBV5-4 and TRBJ2-5): ETGVTQSPTHLIKTRGQQVTLRCSSQSGHNTVSWYQQALGQGPQFIFQYYREEENGRGNFPPRFSGLQFPNYSSELNVNALELDDSALYLCASRSGLAGGQETQYFGPGTRLLVL.

This chain connects TRBV7-9 to TRBJ1-5; tentatively, D is TRBD1 (5 bases). The germline V and J ends were trimmed by 1 base and 7 bases, with 17 bases remaining between them. This CDR3 contains 16 residues. The germline gives CDR1 SEHNR, CDR2 FQNEAQ (reference sequence). The CDR3, as DNA: TGTGCCAGCAGCTTAGTGGGTCAGGGTCTTTGGCAGCCCCAGCATTTT. Its translation: CASSLVGQGLWQPQHF. The full variable domain, with the rest looked up from reference TRBV7-9 and TRBJ1-5, is DTGVSQNPRHKITKRGQNVTFRCDPISEHNRLYWYRQTLGQGPEFLTYFQNEAQLEKSRLLSDRFSAERPKGSFSTLEIQRTEQGDSAMYLCASSLVGQGLWQPQHFGDGTRLSIL.

This clone has more than one count but fewer than ten. V gene TRBV19 combines with J gene TRBJ1-2; TRBD1 is a possible D gene (6 bases). Germline CDR1 and CDR2: LNHDA and SQIVND (reference sequence). This CDR3 has 11 residues. The germline V and J ends were trimmed by 4 bases and 10 bases, with 10 bases remaining between them. In DNA, the CDR3 is TGTGCCAGTAGTACCCGACAGGTCTACACCTTC. Its protein product is CASSTRQVYTF.

The chain links TRBV3-1 (or the pseudogene TRBV3-2) to TRBJ2-3, with 12 bases matching TRBD2. This CDR3 comprises 16 residues. Germline lookup yields CDR1 LGHDT and CDR2 YNNKEL (reference sequence). V trimming: 3 bases; J trimming: 2 bases; junction bases outside the gene matches: 3. In nucleotides, the CDR3 is TGTGCCAGCAGCCACCTAGCGGGGGGGACCACAGATACGCAGTATTTT. The encoded protein is CASSHLAGGTTDTQYF.

The chain has TRBV28 and TRBJ1-1; a possible D gene is TRBD1 (6 bases). V was pared by 5 bases and J by 1 base, with 26 bases between. The CDR3 is made up of 19 amino acids. Germline CDR1 MDHEN, CDR2 SYDVKM. CDR3 in amino acids: CASSEGAWGLLRKNTEAFF. The CDR3, as DNA: TGTGCCAGCAGTGAAGGCGCCTGGGGGCTTTTAAGGAAGAACACTGAAGCTTTCTTT.

The CDR3 DNA follows: TGTGCCAGCAGCCTAGGGACAGGGTGGAATGAGCAGTTCTTC. Its translation: CASSLGTGWNEQFF. J is TRBJ2-1 and V is TRBV5-5, with 9 bases fitting TRBD1. The V gene's germline CDR1 is SGHKS and CDR2 YYEKEE (reference sequence). The trim removed 4 bases at V and 7 bases at J, leaving 6 bases unmatched. This CDR3 is built from 14 residues.

The rearrangement uses TRBV7-8 and TRBJ1-6; D not certain. Germline CDR1 is SGHVS and CDR2 is FQNEAQ. V was shortened by 5 bases and J by 6 bases, with 14 bases between the two germline ends. The CDR3 has 15 residues. In DNA form, the CDR3 reads TGTGCCAGCAGCCCTCGGGAGGTGGTTAATTCACCCCTCCACTTT. The encoded protein is CASSPREVVNSPLHF.

The chain employs TRBV30 and TRBJ2-7; 9 positions agree with TRBD2. The CDR3 has 12 amino acids. V shed 7 bases, J shed 3 bases, and the junction held 4 bases outside the gene matches. Germline V gene lookup returns CDR1 GTSNPN and CDR2 SVGIG (reference sequence). CDR3 nucleotide sequence: TGTGCCTTCGCGGGGGGGTTCTACGAGCAGTACTTC. It yields the protein CAFAGGFYEQYF.